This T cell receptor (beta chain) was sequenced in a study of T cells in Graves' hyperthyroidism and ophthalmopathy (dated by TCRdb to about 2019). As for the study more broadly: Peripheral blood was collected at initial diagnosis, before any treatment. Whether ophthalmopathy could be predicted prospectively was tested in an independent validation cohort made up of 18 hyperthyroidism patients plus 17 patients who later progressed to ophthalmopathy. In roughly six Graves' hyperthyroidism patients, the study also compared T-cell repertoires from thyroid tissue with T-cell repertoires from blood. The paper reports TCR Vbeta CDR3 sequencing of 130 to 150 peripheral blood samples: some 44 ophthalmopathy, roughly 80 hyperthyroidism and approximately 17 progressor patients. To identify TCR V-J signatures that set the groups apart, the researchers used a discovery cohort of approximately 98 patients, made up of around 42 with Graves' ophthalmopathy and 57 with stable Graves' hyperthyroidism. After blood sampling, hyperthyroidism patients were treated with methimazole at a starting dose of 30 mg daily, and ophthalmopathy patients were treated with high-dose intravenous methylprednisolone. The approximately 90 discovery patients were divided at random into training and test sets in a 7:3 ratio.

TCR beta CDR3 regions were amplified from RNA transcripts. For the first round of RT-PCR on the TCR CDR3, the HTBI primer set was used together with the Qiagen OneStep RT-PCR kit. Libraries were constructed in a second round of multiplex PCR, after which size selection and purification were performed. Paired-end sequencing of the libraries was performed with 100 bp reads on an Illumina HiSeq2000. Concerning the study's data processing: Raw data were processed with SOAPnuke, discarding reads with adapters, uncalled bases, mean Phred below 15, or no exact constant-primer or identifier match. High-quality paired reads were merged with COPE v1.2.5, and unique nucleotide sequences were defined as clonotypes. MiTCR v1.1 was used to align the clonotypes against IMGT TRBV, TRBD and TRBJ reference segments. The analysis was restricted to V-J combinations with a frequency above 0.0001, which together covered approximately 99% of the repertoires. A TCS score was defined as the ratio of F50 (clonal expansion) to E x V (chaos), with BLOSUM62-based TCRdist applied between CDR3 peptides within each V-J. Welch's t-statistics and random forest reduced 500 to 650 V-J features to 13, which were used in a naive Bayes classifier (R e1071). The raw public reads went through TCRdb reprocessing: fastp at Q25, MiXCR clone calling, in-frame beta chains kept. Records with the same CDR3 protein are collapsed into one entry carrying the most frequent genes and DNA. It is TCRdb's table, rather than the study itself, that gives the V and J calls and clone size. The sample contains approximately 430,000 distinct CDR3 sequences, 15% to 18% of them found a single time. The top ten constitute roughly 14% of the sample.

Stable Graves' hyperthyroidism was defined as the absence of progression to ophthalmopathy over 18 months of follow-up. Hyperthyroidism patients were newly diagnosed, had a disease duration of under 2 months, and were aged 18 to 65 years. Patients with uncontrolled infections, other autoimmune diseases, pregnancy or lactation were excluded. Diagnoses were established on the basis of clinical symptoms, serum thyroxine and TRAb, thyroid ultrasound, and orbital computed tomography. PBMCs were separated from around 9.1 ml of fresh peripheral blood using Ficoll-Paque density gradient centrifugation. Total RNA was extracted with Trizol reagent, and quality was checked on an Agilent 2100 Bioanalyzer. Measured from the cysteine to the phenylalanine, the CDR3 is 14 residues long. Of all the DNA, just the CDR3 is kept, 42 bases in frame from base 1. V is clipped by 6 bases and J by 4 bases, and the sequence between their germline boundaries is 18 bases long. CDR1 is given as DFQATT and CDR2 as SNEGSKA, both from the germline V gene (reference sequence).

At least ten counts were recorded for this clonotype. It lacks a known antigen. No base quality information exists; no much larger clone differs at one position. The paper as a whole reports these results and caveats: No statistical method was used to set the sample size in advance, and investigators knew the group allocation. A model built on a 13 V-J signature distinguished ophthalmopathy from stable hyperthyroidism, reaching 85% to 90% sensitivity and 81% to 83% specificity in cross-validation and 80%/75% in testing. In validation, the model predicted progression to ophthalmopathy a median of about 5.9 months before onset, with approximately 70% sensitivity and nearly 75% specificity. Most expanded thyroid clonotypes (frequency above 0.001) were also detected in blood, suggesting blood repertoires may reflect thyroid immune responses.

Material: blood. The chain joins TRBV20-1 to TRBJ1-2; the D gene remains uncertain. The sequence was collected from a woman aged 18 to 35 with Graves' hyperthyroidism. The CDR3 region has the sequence CSAPRPDQGYGYTF. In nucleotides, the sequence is TGCAGTGCCCCCCGCCCAGATCAAGGCTATGGCTACACCTTC.